Listed here are 9 T cell receptor beta chains from one sample, sequenced in a study of CD8 T cells in Susac syndrome. Random hexamers were used to reverse transcribe roughly 0.5 to 1 ug of RNA. Via MiXCR, TCRdb re-called the immunoSEQ multiplex PCR reads, giving one row per CDR3 protein. The profile shows 100,000 to 150,000 distinct CDR3 sequences, approximately 96% of them singletons. The sequenced sample consisted of CD8+ T cells from PBMCs. These receptors were obtained from a human donor with Susac syndrome.

This clonotype was picked up one time. The chain combines TRBV20-1 with TRBJ2-3; 10 positions match TRBD2. This CDR3 region has 16 residues. Trimming at V came to 1 base and at J to 3 bases, leaving 7 bases not matched to a gene. Looked up from germline, CDR1 is DFQATT and CDR2 is SNEGSKA (reference sequence). Here the CDR3 DNA reads TGCAGTGCTAGAGGAAAGGGACTAGCGCGGACAGATACGCAGTATTTT. Translated, it gives CSARGKGLARTDTQYF.

This chain uses TRBV3-1 with TRBJ1-1, with D possibly TRBD1 on 5 matching bases. Between the trimmed V and J ends, which lost 3 bases and 4 bases, there was a span of 6 bases. Germline assignment: CDR1 LGHDT and CDR2 YNNKEL (reference sequence). The CDR3 consists of 12 residues. This CDR3 reads CASSQGTTEAFF. In DNA, the CDR3 is TGTGCCAGCAGCCAGGGGACCACTGAAGCTTTCTTT.

V is TRBV28 and J is TRBJ2-2, with a weak D call TRBD1 (6 bases). This CDR3 comprises 16 residues. Germline-derived CDR1 and CDR2 are MDHEN and SYDVKM. V was trimmed by 6 bases and J by 3 bases, leaving 17 bases between them. The CDR3 region is CASSHRRGRDTGELFF. The CDR3 bases are TGTGCCAGCAGCCATCGCAGGGGACGGGACACCGGGGAGCTGTTTTTT.

CDR3: CASSGEAATEAFF. In nucleotides, the CDR3 is TGCGCCAGCAGCGGTGAGGCGGCCACTGAAGCTTTCTTT. The J gene is TRBJ1-1, the V gene TRBV5-1; no reliable D call. Trimming took off 4 bases at V and 4 bases at J, with 11 bases between the two ends. Germline V gene sequence: CDR1 SGHRS, CDR2 YFSETQ. The CDR3 has 13 amino acids.

The J gene is TRBJ2-1, the V gene TRBV27; D may be TRBD2 (6 bases). Germline assignment: CDR1 MNHEY and CDR2 SMNVEV (reference sequence). V gave up 5 bases and J gave up 5 bases, with 10 bases separating them. This CDR3 comprises 13 residues. The CDR3 region is CASSVGLNNEQFF. The CDR3 DNA follows: TGTGCCAGCAGTGTAGGACTAAACAATGAGCAGTTCTTC.

This chain joins TRBV4-1 and TRBJ2-1, with D perhaps matching TRBD1 or TRBD2 (5 bases each). V lost 4 bases, J lost 7 bases, and 20 bases lay in between. CDR3 length: 16 amino acids. Germline assignment: CDR1 MGHRA and CDR2 YSYEKL. CDR3: CASSPTGLDGGNEQFF. DNA for the CDR3: TGCGCCAGCAGCCCTACGGGCTTGGATGGGGGAAATGAGCAGTTCTTC.

The V call is TRBV20-1, the J call TRBJ2-1, with D unclear. The CDR3 runs to 13 residues. Looked up from germline, CDR1 is DFQATT and CDR2 is SNEGSKA (reference sequence). V shed 1 base and J shed 4 bases, with 8 bases lying between them. The CDR3 coding sequence is TGCAGTGCTAGAGTGCTGAGTTACAATGAGCAGTTCTTC. Its protein product is CSARVLSYNEQFF.

The rearrangement links TRBV19 to TRBJ1-1; 7 bases agree with TRBD1. This CDR3 has 12 residues. With 9 bases clipped from V and 4 bases from J, the junction kept 5 bases outside the gene matches. Germline V lookup: CDR1 LNHDA, CDR2 SQIVND (reference sequence). CDR3 bases: TGTGCCAGCCAGGGGGGAGGCACTGAAGCTTTCTTT. Protein sequence: CASQGGGTEAFF.

The rearrangement links TRBV7-3 to TRBJ2-1; D is undetermined. This CDR3 has 15 residues. The germline V gene encodes CDR1 SGHTA and CDR2 FQGTGA. V lost 3 bases to trimming and J lost 0 bases, with 9 bases between them. The CDR3 reads CASSFGPSSYNEQFF. The CDR3 DNA reads as TGTGCCAGCAGCTTTGGGCCGAGCTCCTACAATGAGCAGTTCTTC.